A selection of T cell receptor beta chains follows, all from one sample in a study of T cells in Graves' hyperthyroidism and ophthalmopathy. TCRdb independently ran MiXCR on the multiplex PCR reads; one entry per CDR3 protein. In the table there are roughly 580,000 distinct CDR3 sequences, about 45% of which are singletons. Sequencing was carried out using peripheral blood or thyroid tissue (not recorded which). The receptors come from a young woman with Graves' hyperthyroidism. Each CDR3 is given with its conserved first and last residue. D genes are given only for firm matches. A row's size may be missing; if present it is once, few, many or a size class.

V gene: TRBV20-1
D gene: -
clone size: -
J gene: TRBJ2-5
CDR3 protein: CSARDYGRHKGTQYF
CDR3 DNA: TGCAGTGCTAGAGATTATGGACGACATAAAGGGACCCAGTACTTC

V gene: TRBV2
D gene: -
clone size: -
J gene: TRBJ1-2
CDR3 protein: CASSEAGGDGNYGYTF
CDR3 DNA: TGTGCCAGCAGTGAAGCTGGAGGGGACGGTAACTATGGCTACACCTTC

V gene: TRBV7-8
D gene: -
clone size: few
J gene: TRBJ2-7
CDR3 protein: CASSQSPGTHPFEQYF
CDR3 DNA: TGTGCCAGCAGCCAAAGTCCGGGGACCCACCCCTTCGAGCAGTACTTC

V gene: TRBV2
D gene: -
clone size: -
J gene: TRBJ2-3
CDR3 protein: CASSEGDTYTDTQYF
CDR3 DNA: TGTGCCAGCAGTGAAGGGGACACCTACACAGATACGCAGTATTTT

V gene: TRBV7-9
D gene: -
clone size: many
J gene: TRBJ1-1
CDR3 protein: CASSLRATEAFF
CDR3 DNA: TGTGCCAGCAGCTTGAGGGCCACTGAAGCTTTCTTT

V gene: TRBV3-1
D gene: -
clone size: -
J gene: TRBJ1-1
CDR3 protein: CASSQNSGAFF
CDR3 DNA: TGTGCCAGCAGCCAAAACTCCGGAGCTTTCTTT

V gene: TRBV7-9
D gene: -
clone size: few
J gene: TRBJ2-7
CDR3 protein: CASSLANLASEEQYF
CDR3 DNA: TGTGCCAGCAGCTTAGCGAATTTAGCGTCGGAGGAGCAGTACTTC

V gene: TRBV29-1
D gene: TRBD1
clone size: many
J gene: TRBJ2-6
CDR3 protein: CSVGDRSDLSGANVLTF
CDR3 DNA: TGCAGCGTTGGGGACAGGTCCGACCTCTCTGGGGCCAACGTCCTGACTTTC

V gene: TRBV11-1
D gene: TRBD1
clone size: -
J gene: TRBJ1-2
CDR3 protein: CSVDGTGQYGYTF
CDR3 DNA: TGCAGCGTAGATGGGACAGGACAGTATGGCTACACCTTC

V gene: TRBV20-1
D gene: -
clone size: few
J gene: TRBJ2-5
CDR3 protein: CRGKETQYF
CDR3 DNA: TGCAGGGGAAAAGAGACCCAGTACTTC

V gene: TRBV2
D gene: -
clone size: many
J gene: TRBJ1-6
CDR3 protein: CASSASLGIRSPLHF
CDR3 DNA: TGTGCCAGCAGCGCTTCGTTGGGAATAAGGTCACCCCTCCACTTT

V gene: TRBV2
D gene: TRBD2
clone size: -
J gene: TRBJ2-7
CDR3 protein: CASVETAGGPVYEQYF
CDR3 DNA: TGTGCCAGCGTTGAAACAGCGGGAGGGCCCGTCTACGAGCAGTACTTC

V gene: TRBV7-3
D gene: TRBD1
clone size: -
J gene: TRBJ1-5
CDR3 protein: CASSQVAGTGYNQPQHF
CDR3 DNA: TGTGCCAGCAGCCAAGTCGCCGGGACAGGTTACAATCAGCCCCAGCATTTT

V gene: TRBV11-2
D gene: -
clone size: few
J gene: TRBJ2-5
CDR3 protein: CASSPISGVQETQYF
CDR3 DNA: TGTGCCAGCAGTCCGATCTCAGGGGTGCAAGAGACCCAGTACTTC

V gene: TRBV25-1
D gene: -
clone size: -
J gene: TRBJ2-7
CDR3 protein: CASTGWGYEQYF
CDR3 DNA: TGTGCCAGCACGGGATGGGGTTACGAGCAGTACTTC

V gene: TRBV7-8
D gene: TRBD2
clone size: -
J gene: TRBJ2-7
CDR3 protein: CASSYLAGYEQYF
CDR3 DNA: TGTGCCAGCAGCTACCTAGCGGGGTACGAGCAGTACTTC

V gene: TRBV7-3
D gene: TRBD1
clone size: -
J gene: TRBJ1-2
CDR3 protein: CASGDRGRYYGYTF
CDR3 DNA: TGTGCCAGCGGGGACAGGGGCCGGTACTATGGCTACACCTTC

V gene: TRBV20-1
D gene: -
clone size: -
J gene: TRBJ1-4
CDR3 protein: CSARARDTSLEKLFF
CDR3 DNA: TGCAGTGCTAGGGCCAGGGACACTTCCTTAGAAAAACTGTTTTTT

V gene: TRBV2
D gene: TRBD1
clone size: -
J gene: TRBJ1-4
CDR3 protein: CASRKPGQGAAKLFF
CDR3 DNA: TGTGCCAGCAGGAAACCGGGACAGGGGGCGGCAAAACTGTTTTTT

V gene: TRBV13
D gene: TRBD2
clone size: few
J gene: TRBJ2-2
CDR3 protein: CASSLGAGVTGELFF
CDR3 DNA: TGTGCCAGCAGCTTAGGCGCGGGAGTCACCGGGGAGCTGTTTTTT

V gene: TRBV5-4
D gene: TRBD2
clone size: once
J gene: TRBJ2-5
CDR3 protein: CASSPMATSGRELENF
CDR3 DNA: TGTGCCAGCAGCCCCATGGCGACTAGCGGGAGGGAGCTAGAGAACTTC

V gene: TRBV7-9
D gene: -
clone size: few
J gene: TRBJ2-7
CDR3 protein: CASSQDPGAYEQYF
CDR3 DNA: TGTGCCAGCAGCCAAGACCCAGGGGCCTACGAGCAGTACTTC

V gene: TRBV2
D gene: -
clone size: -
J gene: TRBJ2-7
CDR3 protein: CASFVAGSYEQYF
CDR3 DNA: TGTGCCAGCTTTGTAGCTGGGAGCTACGAGCAGTACTTC

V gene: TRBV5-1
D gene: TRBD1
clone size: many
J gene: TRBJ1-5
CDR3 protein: CASSLKAGGDQPQHF
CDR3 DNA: TGCGCCAGCAGCTTGAAGGCAGGGGGTGATCAGCCCCAGCATTTT

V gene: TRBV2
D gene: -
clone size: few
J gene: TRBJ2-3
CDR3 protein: CASKEDRFGYTQYF
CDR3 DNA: TGTGCCAGCAAGGAGGATCGGTTCGGGTATACGCAGTATTTT

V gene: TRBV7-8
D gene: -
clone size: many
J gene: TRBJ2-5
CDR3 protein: CASSLYPQETQYF
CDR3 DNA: TGTGCCAGCAGCTTATACCCGCAAGAGACCCAGTACTTC

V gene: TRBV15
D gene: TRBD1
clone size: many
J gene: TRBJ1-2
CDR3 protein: CATSEPDGWAGGQVVDGYTF
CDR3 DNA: TGTGCCACCAGCGAACCGGACGGGTGGGCAGGGGGCCAGGTTGTCGATGGCTACACCTTC

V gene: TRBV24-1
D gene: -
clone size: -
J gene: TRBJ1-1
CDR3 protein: CATSETGTEAFF
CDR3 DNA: TGTGCCACCAGTGAGACCGGGACCGAAGCTTTCTTT

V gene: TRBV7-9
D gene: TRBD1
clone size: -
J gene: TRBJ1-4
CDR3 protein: CASSLPGQGADEKLFF
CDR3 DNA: TGTGCCAGCAGCCTGCCGGGACAGGGTGCGGATGAAAAACTGTTTTTT

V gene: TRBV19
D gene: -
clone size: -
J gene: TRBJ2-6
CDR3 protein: CASSIKREGDSGANVLTF
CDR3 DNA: TGTGCCAGTAGTATTAAAAGGGAGGGGGACTCTGGGGCCAACGTCCTGACTTTC

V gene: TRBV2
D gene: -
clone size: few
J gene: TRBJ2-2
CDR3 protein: CASSPPPVTGELFF
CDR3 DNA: TGTGCCAGCTCACCCCCGCCCGTCACCGGGGAGCTGTTTTTT

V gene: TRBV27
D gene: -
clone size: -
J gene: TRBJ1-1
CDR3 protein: CASSPGHLDTEAFF
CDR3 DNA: TGTGCCAGCAGTCCCGGACATTTAGACACTGAAGCTTTCTTT

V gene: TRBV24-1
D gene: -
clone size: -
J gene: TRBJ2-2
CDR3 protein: CASSPPYKLGELFF
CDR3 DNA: TGTGCCAGCAGTCCCCCTTACAAGCTCGGGGAGCTGTTTTTT

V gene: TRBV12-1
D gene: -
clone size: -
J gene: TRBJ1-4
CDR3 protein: CASSFGRDEKLFF
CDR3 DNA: TGTGCCAGCAGCTTTGGGCGGGATGAAAAACTGTTTTTT

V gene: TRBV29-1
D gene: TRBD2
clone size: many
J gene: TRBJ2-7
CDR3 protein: CSVEETASGESEQYF
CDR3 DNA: TGCAGCGTTGAAGAAACGGCTAGCGGGGAGAGCGAGCAGTACTTC

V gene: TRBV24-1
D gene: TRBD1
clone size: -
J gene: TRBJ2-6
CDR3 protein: CATSTQNRGEANVLTF
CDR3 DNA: TGTGCCACCAGTACCCAAAACAGGGGTGAGGCCAACGTCCTGACTTTC

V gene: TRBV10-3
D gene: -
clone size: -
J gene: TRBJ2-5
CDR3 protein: CAISVSGRTQYF
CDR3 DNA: TGTGCCATCAGTGTTAGCGGCCGGACCCAGTACTTC

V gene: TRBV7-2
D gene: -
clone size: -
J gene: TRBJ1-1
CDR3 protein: CASSWREQAVNTEALF
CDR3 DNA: TGTGCCAGCAGCTGGCGGGAACAGGCGGTGAACACTGAAGCTCTCTTT

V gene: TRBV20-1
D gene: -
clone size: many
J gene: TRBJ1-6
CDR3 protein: CSARREGDSPLHF
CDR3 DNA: TGCAGTGCTAGAAGGGAGGGGGATTCACCCCTCCACTTT

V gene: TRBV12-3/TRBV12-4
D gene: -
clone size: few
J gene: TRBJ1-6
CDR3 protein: CASSLRGANSPLHF
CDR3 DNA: TGTGCCAGCAGTTTACGGGGGGCGAATTCACCCCTCCACTTT

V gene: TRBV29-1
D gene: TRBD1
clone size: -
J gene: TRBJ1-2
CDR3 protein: CSLTGGEVGYTF
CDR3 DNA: TGCAGCTTAACAGGGGGCGAAGTAGGCTACACCTTC

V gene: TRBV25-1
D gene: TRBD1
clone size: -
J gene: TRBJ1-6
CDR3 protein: CASSEFAKGASSPLHF
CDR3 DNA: TGTGCCAGCAGTGAATTTGCCAAGGGGGCATCGTCACCCCTCCACTTT

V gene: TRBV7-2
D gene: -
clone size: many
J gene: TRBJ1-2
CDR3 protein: CASSIGGSRGYTF
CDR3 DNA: TGTGCCAGCAGCATTGGGGGGTCGCGTGGCTACACCTTC

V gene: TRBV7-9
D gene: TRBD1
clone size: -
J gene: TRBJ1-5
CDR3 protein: CASSLHGQGNQPQHF
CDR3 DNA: TGTGCCAGCAGTTTACATGGACAGGGCAATCAGCCCCAGCATTTT

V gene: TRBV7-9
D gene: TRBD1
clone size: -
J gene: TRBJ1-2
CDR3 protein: CASSLRGQGANYGYTF
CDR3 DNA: TGTGCCAGCAGCCTGCGAGGGCAGGGGGCCAACTATGGCTACACCTTC

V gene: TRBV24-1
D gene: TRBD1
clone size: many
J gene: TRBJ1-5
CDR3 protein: CATSDPRDRGQPQHF
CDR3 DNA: TGTGCCACCAGTGATCCCCGGGACAGGGGTCAGCCCCAGCATTTT

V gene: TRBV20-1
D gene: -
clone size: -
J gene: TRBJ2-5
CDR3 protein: CSARADNVQETQYF
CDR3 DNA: TGCAGTGCTAGAGCAGACAACGTACAAGAGACCCAGTACTTC

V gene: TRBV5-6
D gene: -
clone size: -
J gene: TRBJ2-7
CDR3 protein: CASSLAQSTYEQYF
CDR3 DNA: TGTGCCAGCAGCTTGGCACAGTCCACCTACGAGCAGTACTTC

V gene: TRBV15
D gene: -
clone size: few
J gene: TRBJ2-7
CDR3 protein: CASSEFAVTYEQYF
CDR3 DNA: TGTGCCAGCAGTGAATTCGCGGTTACCTACGAGCAGTACTTC

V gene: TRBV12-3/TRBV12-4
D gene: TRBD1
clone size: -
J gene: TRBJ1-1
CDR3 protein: CASYRTGGNTEAFF
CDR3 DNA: TGTGCCAGCTACCGGACAGGGGGCAACACTGAAGCTTTCTTT

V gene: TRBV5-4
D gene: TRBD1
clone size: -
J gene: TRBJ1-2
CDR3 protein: CASSMGTANLLYGYTF
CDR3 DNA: TGTGCCAGCAGCATGGGGACAGCCAACCTACTCTATGGCTACACCTTC

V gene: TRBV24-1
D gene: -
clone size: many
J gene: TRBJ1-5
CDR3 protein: CATSDVGHQPQHF
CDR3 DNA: TGTGCCACCAGTGATGTAGGCCATCAGCCCCAGCATTTT